These 17 T cell receptor beta chains were sequenced from one sample in a study of shared clonotypes between healthy human individuals. Sequenced by immunoSEQ multiplex PCR; TCRdb stores in-frame clones only, minus some. This sample has roughly 220,000 clones, with 50% to 80% found just once. The specimen sequenced was memory CD4+ T cells sorted from blood. Regarding subset: CD45RA-negative fraction. The origin of the receptors is a man aged 25-45 years in good health.

The chain links TRBV6-5 to TRBJ1-2; TRBD1 agrees at 9 bases. CDR1 is MNHEY and CDR2 is SVGAGI in the germline V gene. After removal of 6 bases from V and 5 bases from J, the junction contained 7 bases not matched to a gene. CDR3 length: 14 amino acids. The CDR3: CASRRTGAKYGYTF. The CDR3 nucleotides are TGTGCCAGCAGACGGACAGGGGCAAAGTATGGCTACACCTTC.

The genes are TRBV5-1 and TRBJ2-1, with TRBD2 as a possible D gene (5 bases). The CDR3 is 16 amino acids. The V end was cut by 5 bases, the J end by 5 bases, with 20 bases between. CDR1 is SGHRS and CDR2 is YFSETQ in the germline V gene. DNA for the CDR3: TGCGCCAGCAGGGAATGGGGAGTGGCTCAAGACAATGAGCAGTTCTTC. Translating gives CASREWGVAQDNEQFF.

This sequence joins TRBV2 and TRBJ1-1; weak D call: TRBD1 (5 bases). Germline CDR1 reads SNHLY; CDR2 reads FYNNEI. V was shortened by 7 bases and J by 5 bases, with 14 bases between the two germline ends. This CDR3 region has 13 residues. The CDR3 region has the DNA TGTGCCAGCAATGATCGGAGGGGAACTGAAGCTTTCTTT. Protein product: CASNDRRGTEAFF. The whole variable domain, remainder taken from reference TRBV2 and TRBJ1-1, is EPEVTQTPSHQVTQMGQEVILRCVPISNHLYFYWYRQILGQKVEFLVSFYNNEISEKSEIFDDQFSVERPDGSNFTLKIRSTKLEDSAMYFCASNDRRGTEAFFGQGTRLTVV.

In the case of this clone: Other DNA sequences in this sample translate to the same CDR3. This chain joins TRBV27 and TRBJ2-1; D remains unclear. Trimming shortened V by 2 bases and J by 4 bases, and 9 bases separated the two germline ends. Germline-derived CDR1 and CDR2 are MNHEY and SMNVEV (reference sequence). The length of the CDR3 is 14 residues. The DNA of the CDR3 is TGTGCCAGCAGTTTAGCTGGTAAGTACAATGAGCAGTTCTTC. This sequence encodes CASSLAGKYNEQFF.

The rearrangement uses TRBV5-4 and TRBJ2-5; no reliable D call. The CDR3 contains 14 residues. CDR1 and CDR2 (germline): SGHNT, YYREEE (reference sequence). The V gene lost 0 bases and the J gene lost 1 base, with 7 bases spanning the gap. For the CDR3, the DNA is TGTGCCAGCAGCTTGGTCGGTACCCAAGAGACCCAGTACTTC. This encodes CASSLVGTQETQYF.

The chain recombines TRBV5-1 with TRBJ2-2; D is undetermined. This CDR3 spans 14 amino acids. Looked up from germline, CDR1 is SGHRS and CDR2 is YFSETQ. Trimming shortened V by 2 bases and J by 0 bases, and 5 bases separated the two germline ends. The CDR3, as DNA: TGCGCCAGCAGCTTTGGGTCGAACACCGGGGAGCTGTTTTTT. This gives the protein CASSFGSNTGELFF.

The chain has TRBV7-2 and TRBJ1-1; 7 bases agree with TRBD1. The V segment lost 5 bases and the J segment 6 bases; nucleotides outside the gene matches: 15. The CDR3 totals 16 residues. CDR1 is SGHTA, CDR2 FQGNSA, per germline. The CDR3 DNA follows: TGTGCCAGCAGCCCAAGGGCAGGGGGGTTTTCTTCTGAAGCTTTCTTT. It is translated as CASSPRAGGFSSEAFF.

The gene calls are TRBV12-5 and TRBJ2-1; the match to TRBD1 covers 10 bases. The V gene end was trimmed by 2 bases and the J gene end by 5 bases; junction bases not matched to a gene: 9. The CDR3 runs 17 residues. In germline, CDR1 is LGHNT, CDR2 FRNRAP. The CDR3 sequence is CASGLLGGTGVNNEQFF. The CDR3 DNA sequence: TGTGCTAGTGGTTTGCTGGGGGGGACAGGGGTTAACAATGAGCAGTTCTTC.

Ten or more counts support this clone. The chain couples TRBV5-5 to TRBJ1-5, with TRBD1 matching over 7 bases. CDR3 length: 15 amino acids. Unmatched junction bases numbered 11, after V lost 4 bases and J lost 7 bases. Germline V gene lookup returns CDR1 SGHKS and CDR2 YYEKEE (reference sequence). The CDR3 protein is CASSPSRQGRQPQHF. The CDR3, as DNA: TGTGCCAGCAGCCCCTCTAGACAGGGTAGGCAGCCCCAGCATTTT.

The rearrangement links TRBV11-2 to TRBJ2-3; 8 positions agree with TRBD1. The V and J ends lost 7 bases and 1 base, in that order; junction bases with no gene match: 7. This CDR3 has 15 amino acids. CDR1 and CDR2 (germline): SGHAT, FQNNGV. The CDR3 DNA reads as TGTGCCAGCAATACAGGGGGGCTGGGCACAGATACGCAGTATTTT. Translating gives CASNTGGLGTDTQYF.

The rearrangement joins TRBV11-2 to TRBJ2-7; no firm D call. Between the trimmed V and J ends, which lost 6 bases and 0 bases, there was a span of 15 bases. This CDR3 is built from 15 residues. Germline CDR1 SGHAT, CDR2 FQNNGV. This chain's CDR3 is CASSRTGHSSYEQYF. The CDR3 DNA reads as TGTGCCAGCAGTAGAACCGGTCACAGCTCCTACGAGCAGTACTTC.

The rearrangement joins TRBV13 to TRBJ2-3; 10 bases line up with TRBD2. The CDR3 loop spans 16 amino acids. J lost 3 bases, V lost 5 bases, and 8 bases had no gene match. Germline CDR1 and CDR2: PRHDT and FYEKMQ (reference sequence). In DNA form, the CDR3 reads TGTGCCAGCAGCCAAAGATTAGCGGGAGGTACAGATACGCAGTATTTT. Translation: CASSQRLAGGTDTQYF.

The CDR3 region has the DNA TGTGCCAGCAGTTCCGCCGGGAGGGAAACTGAAGCTTTCTTT. Its protein is CASSSAGRETEAFF. J is TRBJ1-1 and V is TRBV6-5; no clear D gene. The CDR3 is 14 amino acids. Germline V gives CDR1 MNHEY, CDR2 SVGAGI. V was trimmed by 4 bases and J by 5 bases, leaving 14 bases between them.

The chain recombines TRBV19 with TRBJ1-4; 7 nucleotides line up with TRBD1. J lost 8 bases, V lost 5 bases, and 11 bases had no gene match. Germline V gene sequence: CDR1 LNHDA, CDR2 SQIVND (reference sequence). This CDR3 spans 15 amino acids. The CDR3 is CASSPGTAPKEKLFF. The CDR3, as DNA: TGTGCCAGTAGTCCAGGGACAGCCCCGAAGGAAAAACTGTTTTTT.

The chain uses TRBV28 and TRBJ2-7; a weak D match, TRBD1 (6 bases). Trimming removed 10 bases from V and 0 bases from J, with 16 bases in between. Per germline, CDR1 MDHEN and CDR2 SYDVKM. The CDR3 covers 14 residues. CDR3 DNA sequence: TGTGCCACCTATCCGGGGACACTCTCCTACGAGCAGTACTTC. Translation: CATYPGTLSYEQYF.

The rearrangement joins TRBV7-9 to TRBJ2-3, with D unclear. The CDR3 extends over 14 amino acids. Germline V gives CDR1 SEHNR, CDR2 FQNEAQ (reference sequence). Trimming took off 6 bases at V and 3 bases at J, with 13 bases between the two ends. The CDR3 DNA follows: TGTGCCAGCAGTCGGCTAGATCTAACAGATACGCAGTATTTT. Residues: CASSRLDLTDTQYF.

The J gene is TRBJ2-1, the V gene TRBV7-2, with 8 bases matching TRBD2. The CDR3 has 15 amino acids. Looked up from germline, CDR1 is SGHTA and CDR2 is FQGNSA. Trimming at V came to 1 base and at J to 7 bases, leaving 6 bases not matched to a gene. The CDR3 DNA reads as TGTGCCAGCAGCTTAGTAAGCGGGAGTAAGAATGAGCAGTTCTTC. Its protein product is CASSLVSGSKNEQFF. The full variable domain, rest sourced from reference TRBV7-2 and TRBJ2-1, is GAGVSQSPSNKVTEKGKDVELRCDPISGHTALYWYRQSLGQGLEFLIYFQGNSAPDKSGLPSDRFSAERTGGSVSTLTIQRTQQEDSAVYLCASSLVSGSKNEQFFGPGTRLTVL.